A single sample gave rise to the 27 T cell receptor beta chains below, sequenced in a study of cytomegalovirus exposure and HLA in healthy donors. The PCR had 60 Vbeta and 13 Jbeta primers. Sequenced by immunoSEQ multiplex PCR; TCRdb stores in-frame clones only, minus some. Of about 120,000 clones listed, about 76% were seen once; the top ten hold around 12%. The sample was PBMCs. The receptors stem from a woman aged 40 to 50 in good health and CMV-seropositive.

The chain couples TRBV10-2 to TRBJ1-4; 8 bases agree with TRBD1. V shed 8 bases, J shed 7 bases, and the junction held 9 bases outside the gene matches. Germline lookup yields CDR1 WSHSY and CDR2 SAAADI. The CDR3 has 14 amino acids. Here the CDR3 reads CASGEQGGGEKLFF. The CDR3 coding sequence is TGCGCCAGCGGAGAACAGGGGGGGGGTGAAAAACTGTTTTTT.

To note about this clone: The junction and the germline gene differ at one end; a read error may be behind it. The J gene is TRBJ1-2, the V gene TRBV6-1; 7 bases are a match to TRBD1. The CDR3 covers 13 residues. Germline-derived CDR1 and CDR2 are MNHNS and SASEGT. CDR3 DNA: TGTGCCAGCAGTGATGGAGGGGGCTATCGCTACACCTTC. This sequence encodes CASSDGGGYRYTF.

The gene calls are TRBV7-2 and TRBJ2-2; 7 bases map to TRBD2. CDR1 SGHTA and CDR2 FQGNSA come from the germline V gene. The V gene end was trimmed by 4 bases and the J gene end by 3 bases; junction bases not matched to a gene: 2. The CDR3 is made up of 14 amino acids. The CDR3 spells CASSWGRDTGELFF. The CDR3 bases are TGTGCCAGCAGCTGGGGGAGGGACACCGGGGAGCTGTTTTTT.

The chain recombines TRBV6-5 with TRBJ2-5; the D gene is possibly TRBD2 (6 bases). The V end lost 7 bases, the J end lost 3 bases, and 15 bases lay between the germline ends. Germline-derived CDR1 and CDR2 are MNHEY and SVGAGI. This CDR3 contains 14 residues. CDR3 sequence reads: CASTPPGVEETQYF. The CDR3 DNA reads TGTGCCAGCACCCCCCCGGGGGTAGAAGAGACCCAGTACTTC.

V is TRBV19 and J is TRBJ1-1, with D possibly matching TRBD1 (5 bases). The V end lost 11 bases, the J end lost 3 bases, and 19 bases lay between the germline ends. Germline V CDR1 and CDR2: LNHDA, SQIVND (reference sequence). The CDR3 is 14 residues long. The CDR3 bases are TGTGCCGCACGCGGGGAGGGGTGGCACACTGAAGCTTTCTTT. Translated, it gives CAARGEGWHTEAFF.

The chain combines TRBV5-4 with TRBJ2-3, with 10 bases lining up with TRBD2. The CDR3 has 14 amino acids. The junction had 5 bases not matched to a gene; V was cut back by 4 bases and J by 6 bases. Per germline, CDR1 SGHNT and CDR2 YYREEE (reference sequence). The CDR3 DNA sequence: TGTGCCAGCAGCAGAGAACTAGCGGGGGATACGCAGTATTTT. Its protein product is CASSRELAGDTQYF.

The chain recombines TRBV12-5 with TRBJ1-1, with 7 nucleotides matching TRBD1. The CDR3 sequence is 16 residues long. Germline CDR1 and CDR2: LGHNT and FRNRAP. The trim removed 2 bases at V and 4 bases at J, leaving 10 bases unmatched. The DNA for the CDR3 is TGTGCTAGTGGTTTGACATTGACAGGGTTGGGCACTGAAGCTTTCTTT. Translated: CASGLTLTGLGTEAFF.

This chain links TRBV4-1 with TRBJ2-5; D is unclear. The V end lost 2 bases, the J end lost 3 bases, and 4 bases lay between the germline ends. The CDR3 length is 12 residues. Germline CDR1 MGHRA, CDR2 YSYEKL. For the CDR3, the DNA is TGCGCCAGCAGCCAACCGGAAGAGACCCAGTACTTC. Its protein is CASSQPEETQYF.

This chain links TRBV7-2 with TRBJ1-4; 11 bases fit TRBD1. Trimming removed 5 bases from V and 5 bases from J; junction bases left unmatched: 4. The germline gives CDR1 SGHTA, CDR2 FQGNSA. The CDR3 totals 15 residues. The CDR3 here is CASSPGTGGNEKLFF. The CDR3 DNA reads TGTGCCAGCAGCCCCGGGACAGGGGGAAATGAAAAACTGTTTTTT.

The chain has TRBV28 and TRBJ1-6; D may be TRBD1 (6 bases). Between the trimmed V and J ends, which lost 4 bases and 9 bases, there was a span of 16 bases. CDR1 is MDHEN and CDR2 is SYDVKM in the germline V gene. This CDR3 has 15 amino acids. For the CDR3, the DNA is TGTGCCAGCAGTTACCCCAATGCCAGGGGTTCACCCCTCCACTTT. It codes for CASSYPNARGSPLHF. Together with reference TRBV28 and TRBJ1-6, the CDR3 gives the full variable domain: DVKVTQSSRYLVKRTGEKVFLECVQDMDHENMFWYRQDPGLGLRLIYFSYDVKMKEKGDIPEGYSVSREKKERFSLILESASTNQTSMYLCASSYPNARGSPLHFGNGTRLTVT.

CDR3 loop: CASRLISGNTIYF. In DNA, the CDR3 is TGCGCCTCCAGACTGATCTCTGGAAACACCATATATTTT. The rearrangement uses TRBV5-1 and TRBJ1-3; unclear D gene. Trimming stripped 10 bases from V and 0 bases from J, with 11 bases between. The CDR3 is 13 residues long. CDR1 and CDR2 (germline): SGHRS, YFSETQ.

This clone was seen only once. The sample has other DNA sequences that encode this CDR3 too. The V call is TRBV18, the J call TRBJ1-1, with TRBD1 matching 8 bases. This CDR3 region has 14 residues. Germline CDR1 is KGHSH and CDR2 is LQKENI. V trimming: 3 bases; J trimming: 2 bases; junction bases outside the gene matches: 2. CDR3 region: CASSPGQGNTEAFF. CDR3 nucleotides: TGTGCCAGCTCACCCGGACAGGGCAACACTGAAGCTTTCTTT.

The V call is TRBV7-9, the J call TRBJ2-7; unclear D gene. The CDR3 length is 10 residues. Trimming shortened V by 5 bases and J by 5 bases, and 4 bases separated the two germline ends. From germline, CDR1 is SEHNR and CDR2 FQNEAQ (reference sequence). CDR3 DNA: TGTGCCAGCAGCATAAACGAGCAGTACTTC. Its protein is CASSINEQYF.

The chain employs TRBV2 and TRBJ1-2; 9 bases are shared with TRBD1. Per germline, CDR1 SNHLY and CDR2 FYNNEI. J lost 4 bases, V lost 8 bases, and 5 bases had no gene match. The CDR3 extends over 13 amino acids. CDR3 sequence (DNA): TGTGCCAGCTCGACAGGGGGAAGCTATGGCTACACCTTC. Protein: CASSTGGSYGYTF.

The chain has TRBV29-1 and TRBJ2-7; TRBD1 aligns across 8 bases. This CDR3 contains 14 residues. Germline V lookup: CDR1 SQVTM, CDR2 ANQGSEA. The J segment lost 2 bases and the V segment lost 6 bases, leaving 9 bases of the junction unmatched. Here the CDR3 reads CSVAIGQGAYEQYF. The CDR3 nucleotides read TGCAGCGTCGCGATTGGACAGGGAGCCTACGAGCAGTACTTC.

This chain connects TRBV7-9 to TRBJ2-1; TRBD2 matches 7 bases. The J segment lost 8 bases and the V segment lost 1 base, leaving 8 bases of the junction unmatched. Germline-derived CDR1 and CDR2 are SEHNR and FQNEAQ (reference sequence). The CDR3 contains 15 residues. CDR3 coding DNA: TGTGCCAGCAGCTTAGTGCGGGGGTTATTCTATGAGCAGTTCTTC. It is translated as CASSLVRGLFYEQFF.

The chain employs TRBV25-1 and TRBJ2-7; 9 bases agree with TRBD1. Trimming removed 6 bases from V and 4 bases from J; junction bases left unmatched: 7. CDR3 size: 14 residues. The V gene's germline CDR1 is MGHDK and CDR2 SYGVNS. In nucleotides, the CDR3 is TGTGCCAGCAGAGGTACAGGGGGCATATACGAGCAGTACTTC. Residues: CASRGTGGIYEQYF.

The genes are TRBV19 and TRBJ1-5, with D perhaps TRBD1 (5 bases). There are 16 residues in the CDR3. The germline V gene has CDR1 LNHDA and CDR2 SQIVND (reference sequence). With 7 bases removed from V and 3 bases from J, the gap between germline ends came to 19 bases. The CDR3, as DNA: TGTGCCAGTAACGGGGGTGGGGGTTCCCACAATCAGCCCCAGCATTTT. Translated, it gives CASNGGGGSHNQPQHF. Supplemented by reference TRBV19 and TRBJ1-5, the full variable domain reads DGGITQSPKYLFRKEGQNVTLSCEQNLNHDAMYWYRQDPGQGLRLIYYSQIVNDFQKGDIAEGYSVSREKKESFPLTVTSAQKNPTAFYLCASNGGGGSHNQPQHFGDGTRLSIL.

This clone was detected only a few times. In DNA form, the CDR3 reads TGTGCCAGCAGTGAAATCCCCAGGGGAGAAGCTTTCTTT. It is translated as CASSEIPRGEAFF. The chain has TRBV2 and TRBJ1-1, with D perhaps matching TRBD1 (6 bases). V lost 2 bases and J 8 bases, leaving 12 bases between the germline ends. Germline CDR1 reads SNHLY; CDR2 reads FYNNEI. CDR3 length: 13 residues.

V gene TRBV20-1 combines with J gene TRBJ2-5; D unclear. CDR3 length: 11 residues. In germline, CDR1 is DFQATT, CDR2 SNEGSKA (reference sequence). Trimming stripped 6 bases from V and 4 bases from J, with 9 bases between. Here the CDR3 DNA reads TGCAGTGCCCCGGAGCGAGAGACCCAGTACTTC. As protein: CSAPERETQYF.

This chain uses TRBV7-6 with TRBJ1-3; D is unresolved. In germline, CDR1 is SGHVS, CDR2 FNYEAQ. V dropped 5 bases and J dropped 4 bases, with 9 bases sitting between them. The CDR3 spans 13 residues. CDR3 amino acids: CASSPETGNTIYF. CDR3 coding DNA: TGTGCCAGCAGCCCAGAGACAGGAAACACCATATATTTT.

This sequence joins TRBV7-8 and TRBJ1-6; D is unresolved. Germline lookup yields CDR1 SGHVS and CDR2 FQNEAQ. CDR3 size: 13 residues. Trimming took off 5 bases at V and 12 bases at J, with 14 bases between the two ends. The CDR3 loop is CASSPSLDRPLHF. CDR3 DNA sequence: TGTGCCAGCAGCCCGTCCCTCGATAGACCCCTCCACTTT.

The chain couples TRBV18 to TRBJ2-5; no firm D call. Germline CDR1 and CDR2: KGHSH and LQKENI. The CDR3 is 14 residues long. V lost 3 bases to trimming and J lost 0 bases, with 8 bases between them. The CDR3 spells CASSPGTNQETQYF. For the CDR3, the DNA is TGTGCCAGCTCACCGGGCACCAACCAAGAGACCCAGTACTTC.

For the CDR3, the DNA is TGCGCCAGCCCCCGATGCGGATTTAGGAGTTTACTTCCCACAGATACGCAGTATTTT. Protein sequence: CASPRCGFRSLLPTDTQYF. The chain has TRBV23-1 and TRBJ2-3, with no clear D. TRBV23-1 is designated an ORF whose function remains uncertain. Trimming cost V 8 bases and J 2 bases, with 29 bases left between them. The length of the CDR3 is 19 residues.

V and J are TRBV5-1 and TRBJ1-5; 7 nucleotides agree with TRBD1. CDR1 and CDR2 (germline): SGHRS, YFSETQ. V was clipped by 4 bases and J by 3 bases; unmatched bases: 4. There are 14 residues in the CDR3. The CDR3 spells CASSPQGNNQPQHF. The CDR3 DNA reads TGCGCCAGCAGCCCACAGGGGAACAATCAGCCCCAGCATTTT.

This clone appeared a single time. This chain uses TRBV6-5 with TRBJ2-4; 7 bases match TRBD1. Trimming removed 5 bases from V and 0 bases from J; junction bases left unmatched: 4. CDR1 is MNHEY, CDR2 SVGAGI, per germline. The CDR3 is 15 residues long. The CDR3 sequence is CASSGTAVAKNIQYF. In nucleotides, the CDR3 is TGTGCCAGCAGTGGGACAGCAGTAGCCAAAAACATTCAGTACTTC.

The sample holds one count of this clone. J is TRBJ2-7 and V is TRBV6-5; a weak D match, TRBD2 (7 bases). The CDR3 sequence is 16 residues long. CDR1 and CDR2 from the germline V gene are MNHEY and SVGAGI. Deletions cut 2 bases from V and 5 bases from J, with 19 bases between. The CDR3 region has the DNA TGTGCCAGCAGTTACGGGGGGGCGCGACGTGGGAACGAGCAGTACTTC. Protein product: CASSYGGARRGNEQYF.